This T cell receptor (beta chain) emerged from a study of cytomegalovirus exposure and HLA in healthy donors. General study points: Exclusion as indistinguishable affected some V segments, including TRBV6-2 and TRBV6-3.

Notes on this clone: What it binds is unknown.

The CDR3 length is 13 residues. CDR1 and CDR2 (germline): SEHNR, FQNEAQ (reference sequence). V shed 3 bases and J shed 8 bases, with 11 bases lying between them. With 60 Vbeta and 13 Jbeta primers, the PCR was carried out. Assay: immunoSEQ multiplex PCR; the TCRdb copy retains only in-frame clones and omits some. Of about 160,000 clones in the sample, about 65% were seen once. This chain joins TRBV7-9 and TRBJ2-1; maybe TRBD2 (6 bases). This TCR derives from a man aged 35 to 55 in good health and CMV-seropositive. Sequenced: PBMCs. CDR3 sequence: CASSFRTGDEQFF. In DNA form, the CDR3 reads TGTGCCAGCAGCTTTCGTACGGGGGATGAGCAGTTCTTC.